The following is a T cell receptor beta chain sequence with its context. The antigen is not known. Germline V gives CDR1 MNHEY, CDR2 SVGAGI. The ends lost 6 bases at V and 4 bases at J; junction bases unmatched: 4. The CDR3 contains 14 residues. This sample is drawn from a study of T cell responses to AZD1222 COVID-19 vaccine. Study-level points and caveats: Possibly, clonal diversity was underestimated; donors were largely white British and included more females. Spike-specific TCR depth and breadth grew after two AZD1222 doses. Of the AZD1222 recipients, only 5 or 6 were seropositive at baseline.

Sequencing used immunoSEQ multiplex PCR; TCRdb keeps in-frame clones, though not all of them. Here the sample spans some 200,000 clones, approximately 91% being singletons. Pooling was applied to second doses at about 4 or about 12 weeks. Sample: peripheral blood, taken 28 days after the second AZD1222 dose. This clonotype was sampled from an adult who received the AZD1222 COVID-19 vaccine. V is TRBV6-5 and J is TRBJ1-4, with 8 positions matching TRBD1. This chain's CDR3 is CASSLGQGNEKLFF. The CDR3 DNA reads as TGTGCCAGCAGCCTTGGACAGGGTAATGAAAAACTGTTTTTT.